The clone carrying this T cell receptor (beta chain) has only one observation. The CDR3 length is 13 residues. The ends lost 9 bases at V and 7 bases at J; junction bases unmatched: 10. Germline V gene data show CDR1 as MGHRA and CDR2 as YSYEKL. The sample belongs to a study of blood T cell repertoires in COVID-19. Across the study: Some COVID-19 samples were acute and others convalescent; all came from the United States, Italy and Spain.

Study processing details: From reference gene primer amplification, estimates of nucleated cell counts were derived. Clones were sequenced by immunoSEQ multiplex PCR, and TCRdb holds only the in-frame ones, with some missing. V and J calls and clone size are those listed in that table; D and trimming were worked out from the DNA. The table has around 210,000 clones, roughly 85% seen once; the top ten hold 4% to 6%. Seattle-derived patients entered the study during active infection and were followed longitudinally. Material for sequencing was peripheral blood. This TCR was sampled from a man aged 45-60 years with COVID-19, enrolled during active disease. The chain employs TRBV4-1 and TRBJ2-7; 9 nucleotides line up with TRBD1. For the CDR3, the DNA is TGCGCCAGTCCTCGGGACAGGGAAAGGGAGCAGTACTTC. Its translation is CASPRDREREQYF.